This TCR beta chain comes out of a study of Graves' ophthalmopathy and Graves' hyperthyroidism. Study conclusions and caveats: Among thyroid clonotypes expanded above 0.001 frequency, most also appeared in blood.

This clonotype has only a few counts. Its antigen is not known. The study amplified TCR beta CDR3 regions using RNA transcripts. Amplification began with first-round RT-PCR using HTBI primers, then second-round multiplex PCR was performed. One entry per CDR3 protein results from TCRdb running MiXCR on the multiplex PCR reads. The sample lists over a million distinct CDR3 sequences; around a third were seen once. The CDR3 extends over 12 amino acids. Germline lookup yields CDR1 MNHNY and CDR2 SVGAGI (reference sequence). V gave up 2 bases and J gave up 7 bases, with 9 bases separating them. The sequencing sample was made of peripheral blood or thyroid tissue (not recorded which). This chain connects TRBV6-6 to TRBJ2-7; D is undetermined. The TCR sequence derives from an adult man with Graves' hyperthyroidism. CDR3 region: CASSYTGREQYF. The DNA for the CDR3 is TGTGCCAGCAGTTACACCGGTCGGGAGCAGTACTTC.